This T cell receptor beta chain appears in the sequencing data of a study of molecular identifiers for immune sequencing clone quantification. MiXCR was run by TCRdb on the PCR reads, yielding one entry per CDR3 protein. The table records 490,000 or so distinct CDR3 sequences, about 25% of them present only once. From about 19,000 to 1,100,000 sorted cells, naive CD8 libraries were generated with 10%, 30% or 50% RNA. Using a CD8+CD4-CCR7+CD45RA+ phenotype, naive CD8 T cells were sorted. The sample comprised naive CD8+ T cells from blood, with Jurkat cell RNA spiked in. Subset specified: FACS-sorted CD8+CD4-CCR7+CD45RA+ naive T cells. The clonotype originates from a human donor in good health. Some libraries in this study had Jurkat cell RNA spiked in.

The CDR3 is CASSQDHTFYEQYF. As DNA, the CDR3 is TGCGCCAGCAGCCAAGATCACACTTTCTACGAGCAGTACTTC. This sequence joins TRBV4-3 and TRBJ2-7, with unresolved D. Germline lookup yields CDR1 LGHNA and CDR2 YSLEER. The CDR3 runs 14 residues. Trimming removed 0 bases at V and 3 bases at J, with 9 bases between.